This T cell receptor beta chain originates from a study of beta chain features in type 1 diabetes. Findings of the study overall: Insertion counts at VDJ junctions were lower in type 1 diabetes patients, who also showed more deletions there. The study found moderately but significantly shorter TCRB CDR3s in all four CD4+ subsets of Type 1 diabetes patients. Equally in patients and controls, shorter templates might have been favored by PCR.

Expressed TCRB transcripts were sequenced after all isolated RNA was converted to cDNA. Clones were sequenced by immunoSEQ multiplex PCR, and TCRdb holds only the in-frame ones, with some missing. The sample includes approximately 160,000 clones, approximately 62% seen only once; the top ten take 0.08% to 0.09%. CDR1 is PRHDT, CDR2 FYEKMQ, per germline (reference sequence). The J segment lost 5 bases and the V segment lost 3 bases, leaving 7 bases of the junction unmatched. This CDR3 region has 14 residues. Using CD45RO/CCR7/CD25/CD127/CD95/CD27, CD4+ naive, central memory, regulatory and stem cell-like memory cells were sorted. This clone was observed a handful of times. Its antigen is unidentified.

This sequence originates from a man between 25 and 39 years old with type 1 diabetes. Sequences were obtained from naive CD4+ T cells from blood. The rearrangement links TRBV13 to TRBJ2-7; TRBD1 agrees at 7 bases. CDR3 loop: CASSFQGVHHEQYF. The CDR3 DNA reads TGTGCCAGCAGCTTCCAGGGGGTTCACCACGAGCAGTACTTC.